The present T cell receptor (beta chain) was sequenced within a study of blood T cell repertoires in COVID-19. In the study overall: T cells, B-cell-depleted T cells, or PBMCs supplied cDNA or gDNA.

The germline gives CDR1 MNHEY, CDR2 SVGAGI. The CDR3 consists of 16 residues. The J segment lost 5 bases and the V segment lost 0 bases, leaving 9 bases of the junction unmatched. As originally analysed: Amplification of reference gene primers provided the estimated nucleated cell counts. Sequenced by immunoSEQ multiplex PCR; TCRdb stores in-frame clones only, minus some. That table furnishes V, J and clone size, whereas the DNA furnished D and trimming. This table holds about 30,000 clones, 75% to 85% found once. Source material: peripheral blood. The sequence was collected from a man aged 55 to 69 with active COVID-19. The chain uses TRBV6-5 and TRBJ2-5; 7 bases line up with TRBD2. CDR3 residues: CASSYSGGNVGETQYF. The CDR3 nucleotides are TGTGCCAGCAGTTACTCGGGAGGGAATGTCGGTGAGACCCAGTACTTC.